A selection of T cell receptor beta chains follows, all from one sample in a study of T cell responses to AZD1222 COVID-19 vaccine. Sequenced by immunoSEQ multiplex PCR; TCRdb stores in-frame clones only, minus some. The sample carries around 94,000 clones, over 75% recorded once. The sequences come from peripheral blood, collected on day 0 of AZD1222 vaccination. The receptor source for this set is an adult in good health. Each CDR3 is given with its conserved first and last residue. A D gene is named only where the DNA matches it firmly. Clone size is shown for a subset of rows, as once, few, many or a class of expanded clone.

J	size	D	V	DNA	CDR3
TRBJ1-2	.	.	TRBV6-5	TGTGCCAGCAGTTACTCGAGCCTCGGAGACTATGGCTACACCTTC	CASSYSSLGDYGYTF
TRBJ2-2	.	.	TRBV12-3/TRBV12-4	TGTGCCAGCAGCCGCGAAACCACCGGGGAGCTGTTTTTT	CASSRETTGELFF
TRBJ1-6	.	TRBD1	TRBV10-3	TGTGCCATCAGAGTGGGACAGGGAAACTCACCCCTCCACTTT	CAIRVGQGNSPLHF
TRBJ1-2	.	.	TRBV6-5	TGTGCCAGCAGTTATGATCAGGGAGAAACACCCTATGGCTACACCTTC	CASSYDQGETPYGYTF
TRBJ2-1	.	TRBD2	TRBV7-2	TGTGCCAGCAGCTTAGTGTTTAGCGGGAGCTCCTACAATGAGCAGTTCTTC	CASSLVFSGSSYNEQFF
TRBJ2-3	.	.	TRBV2	TGTGCCAGCAGTGAAACTAGGAACACAGATACGCAGTATTTT	CASSETRNTDTQYF
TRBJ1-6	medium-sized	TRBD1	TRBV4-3	TGCGCCAGCAGCCAAAGGACAGGGGATTCACCCCTCCACTTT	CASSQRTGDSPLHF
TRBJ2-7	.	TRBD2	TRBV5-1	TGCGCCAGCAGCATTATAGCGGGGGAGACCTACGAGCAGTACTTC	CASSIIAGETYEQYF
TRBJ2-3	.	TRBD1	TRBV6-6	TGTGCCAGCAGTTACGGGGGACAGGGAGCAGATACGCAGTATTTT	CASSYGGQGADTQYF
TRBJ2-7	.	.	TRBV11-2	TGTGCCAGCAGGTATTGGGGGCGCGGGAACTCCTACGAGCAGTACTTC	CASRYWGRGNSYEQYF
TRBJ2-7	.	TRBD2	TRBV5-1	TGCGCCAGCAGCTTGGGGACTAGCATCTACGAGCAGTACTTC	CASSLGTSIYEQYF
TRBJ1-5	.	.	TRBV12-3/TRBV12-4	TGTGCCAGCAGGGCAGGGGTACAGCCCCAGCATTTT	CASRAGVQPQHF
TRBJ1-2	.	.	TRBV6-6	TGTGCCAGCAGTTACTCAGCAGACAACTATGGCTACACCTTC	CASSYSADNYGYTF
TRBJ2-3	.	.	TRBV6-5	TGTGCCAGCGGAAACACAGATACGCAGTATTTT	CASGNTDTQYF
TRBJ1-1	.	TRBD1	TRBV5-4	TGTGCCAGCAGCGCGGACAGGTCTGTAGTGGGCACTGAAGCTTTCTTT	CASSADRSVVGTEAFF
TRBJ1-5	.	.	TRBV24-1	TGTGCCACTCTGAGGGTTAGTCAGCCCCAGCATTTT	CATLRVSQPQHF
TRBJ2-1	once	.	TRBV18	TGTGCCAGCTCACCGACAGAGGTCAATGAGCAGTTCTTC	CASSPTEVNEQFF
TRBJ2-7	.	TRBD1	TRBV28	TGTGCCAGCAGCCTCCTCCCGGGACAGCAGAGGGGCGAGCAGTACTTC	CASSLLPGQQRGEQYF
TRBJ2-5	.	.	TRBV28	TGTGCCAGCAGCCCTAGCAAGGAGACCCAGTACTTC	CASSPSKETQYF
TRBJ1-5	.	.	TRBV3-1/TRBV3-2	TGTGCCAGCAGCCAAGAGCAGGGAAAGCAGCCCCAGCATTTT	CASSQEQGKQPQHF
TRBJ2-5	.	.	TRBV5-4	TGTGCCACCAGCTCCGGACAAGAGACCCAGTACTTC	CATSSGQETQYF
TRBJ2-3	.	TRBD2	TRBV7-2	TGTGCCAGCAGCTTAGCCCTGACTAGCGGGAGCACAGATACGCAGTATTTT	CASSLALTSGSTDTQYF
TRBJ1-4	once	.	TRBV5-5	TGTGCCAGCAGCTTAGCCTATAATGAAAAACTGTTTTTT	CASSLAYNEKLFF
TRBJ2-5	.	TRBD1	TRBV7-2	TGTGCCAGCAGCTTCTCCGGGACAGGGTTTGAGACCCAGTACTTC	CASSFSGTGFETQYF
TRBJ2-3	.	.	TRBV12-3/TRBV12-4	TGTGCCAGCAGTTTTGATACGCAGTATTTT	CASSFDTQYF
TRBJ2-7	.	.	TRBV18	TGTGCCAGCTCACCACGCCAGGGTACCTACGAGCAGTACTTC	CASSPRQGTYEQYF
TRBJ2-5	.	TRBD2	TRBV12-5	TGTGCTAGTGGTTTGGTACGGGAGGGGCCGGAGACCCAGTACTTC	CASGLVREGPETQYF
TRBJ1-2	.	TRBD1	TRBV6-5	TGTGCCAGCACCCGACAGGGGGGTAACTATGGCTACACCTTC	CASTRQGGNYGYTF
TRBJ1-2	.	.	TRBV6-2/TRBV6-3	TGTGCCAGCAGTCCCAGGGTAGGCTATGGCTACACCTTC	CASSPRVGYGYTF
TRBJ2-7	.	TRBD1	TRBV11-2	TGTGCCAGCAGCTTAGAGCTCCCGGGACAGGGGTTCTACGAGCAGTACTTC	CASSLELPGQGFYEQYF
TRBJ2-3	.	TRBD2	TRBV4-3	TGCGCCAGCAGCCAAGGAGGGACTAGCGGGAGGAGCACAGATACGCAGTATTTT	CASSQGGTSGRSTDTQYF
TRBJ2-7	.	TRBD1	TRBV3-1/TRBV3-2	TGTGCCAGCAGCCTCACCGGGACAGGGGGCGTCGAGCAGTACTTC	CASSLTGTGGVEQYF
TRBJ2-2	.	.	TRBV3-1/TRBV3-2	TGTGCCAGCATACGGGGGAGGACCGGGGAGCTGTTTTTT	CASIRGRTGELFF
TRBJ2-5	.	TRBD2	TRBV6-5	TGTGCCAGCAGTTACGGACTAGCGGGGGGAAGAGAGACCCAGTACTTC	CASSYGLAGGRETQYF
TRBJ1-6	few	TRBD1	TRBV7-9	TGTGCCAGCAGCCTCCTTTTGGGACAGGGGCGGTCACCCCTCCACTTT	CASSLLLGQGRSPLHF
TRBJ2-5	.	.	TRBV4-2	TGTGCCAGCAGCCCCCGTCGAGGGGGGGTTCAAGAGACCCAGTACTTC	CASSPRRGGVQETQYF
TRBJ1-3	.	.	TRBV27	TGTGCCAGCAGTTTCGGCCGAGTGGGAAACACCATATATTTT	CASSFGRVGNTIYF
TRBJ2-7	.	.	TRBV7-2	TGTGCCAGCAGCCCCTTCCAAACAAGCTCCTACGAGCAGTACTTC	CASSPFQTSSYEQYF
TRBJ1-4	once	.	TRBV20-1	TGCAGTGCAGGGGGACCACTGTTTTTT	CSAGGPLFF
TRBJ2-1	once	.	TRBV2	TGTGCCAGCGGGGGGTTATGGGCGGGCCAACCCTCCTACAATGAGCAGTTCTTC	CASGGLWAGQPSYNEQFF
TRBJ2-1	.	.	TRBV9	TGTGCCAGCAGCGTTCTGGGGAGCAATGAGCAGTTCTTC	CASSVLGSNEQFF